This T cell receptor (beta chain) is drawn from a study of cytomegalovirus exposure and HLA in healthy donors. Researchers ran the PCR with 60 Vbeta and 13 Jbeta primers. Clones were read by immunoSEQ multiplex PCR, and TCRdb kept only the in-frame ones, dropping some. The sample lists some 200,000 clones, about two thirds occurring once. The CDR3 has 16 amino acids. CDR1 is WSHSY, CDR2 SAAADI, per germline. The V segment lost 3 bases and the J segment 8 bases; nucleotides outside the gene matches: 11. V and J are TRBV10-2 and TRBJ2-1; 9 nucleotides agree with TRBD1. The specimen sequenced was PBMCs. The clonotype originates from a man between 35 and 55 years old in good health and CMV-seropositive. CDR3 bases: TGCGCCAGCAGTGACTGGACAGGGGCGAAGGGCTATGAGCAGTTCTTC. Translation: CASSDWTGAKGYEQFF.